These 5 T cell receptor beta chains came from one sample sequenced in a study of cytomegalovirus exposure and HLA in healthy donors. The primer mix had 60 Vbeta and 13 Jbeta primers. Libraries were prepared by immunoSEQ multiplex PCR; TCRdb keeps only in-frame clonotypes and omits some of them. The table records 150,000 to 180,000 clones, roughly four fifths of them present only once. Input material: PBMCs. The receptors were sampled from a man aged 18 to 35 in good health and CMV-seronegative.

This chain joins TRBV19 and TRBJ2-7, with 8 bases aligning to TRBD2. With 3 bases clipped from V and 7 bases from J, the junction kept 8 bases outside the gene matches. The CDR3 loop spans 14 amino acids. Germline V gene sequence: CDR1 LNHDA, CDR2 SQIVND (reference sequence). The CDR3 bases are TGTGCCAGTAGTATTGGATTCGGGAGGGAGGAGCAGTACTTC. Translated: CASSIGFGREEQYF.

V gene TRBV7-9 combines with J gene TRBJ2-1, with 12 bases matching TRBD2. The CDR3 runs to 16 residues. Germline V gene lookup returns CDR1 SEHNR and CDR2 FQNEAQ (reference sequence). The J segment lost 7 bases and the V segment lost 5 bases, leaving 9 bases of the junction unmatched. The DNA of the CDR3 is TGTGCCAGCAGCCCCAGCGGACTAGCGGGGTTAAATGAGCAGTTCTTC. It is translated as CASSPSGLAGLNEQFF.

About this clone itself: Its ends do not fully match the called genes, so a read error is possible. This chain uses TRBV7-9 with TRBJ2-7; 7 nucleotides agree with TRBD2. The CDR3 runs 15 residues. Germline CDR1 reads SEHNR; CDR2 reads FQNEAQ (reference sequence). The CDR3 DNA reads TGTTCCAGCAGCTTAGCTCTAGCGGCCACCTCCGAGCAGTACTTC. This translates into CSSSLALAATSEQYF.

J is TRBJ2-1 and V is TRBV6-5, with 9 bases identical to TRBD2. V lost 10 bases and J lost 4; bases outside the gene matches: 11. CDR3 length equals 15 residues. Germline V gives CDR1 MNHEY, CDR2 SVGAGI. The CDR3 sequence is CATRRSSGIYNEQFF. The DNA of the CDR3 is TGTGCCACCAGGCGATCTAGCGGGATTTACAATGAGCAGTTCTTC.

Note on this clone: The junction differs from germline at one of its ends, possibly a read error. The chain joins TRBV7-9 to TRBJ2-7; TRBD1 matches 7 bases. Germline CDR1 is SEHNR and CDR2 is FQNEAQ (reference sequence). This CDR3 contains 15 residues. DNA of the CDR3: TGTTCCAGCAGCTTAGAAGGGACAGACATCTACGAGCAGTACTTC. Translated, it gives CSSSLEGTDIYEQYF.